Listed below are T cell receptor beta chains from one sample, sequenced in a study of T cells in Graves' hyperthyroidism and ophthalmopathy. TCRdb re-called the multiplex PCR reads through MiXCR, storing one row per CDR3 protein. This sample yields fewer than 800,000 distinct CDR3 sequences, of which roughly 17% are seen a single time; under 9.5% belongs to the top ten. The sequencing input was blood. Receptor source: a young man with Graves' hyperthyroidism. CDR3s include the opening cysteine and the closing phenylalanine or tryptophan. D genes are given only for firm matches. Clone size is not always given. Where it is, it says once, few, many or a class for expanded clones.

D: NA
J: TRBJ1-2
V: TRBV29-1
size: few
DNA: TGCAGCGGCGTCGATACCGATTATGGCTACACCTTC
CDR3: CSGVDTDYGYTF

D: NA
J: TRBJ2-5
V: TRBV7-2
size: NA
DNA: TGTGCCAGCAGTGGGACCTGGGAGACCCAGTACTTC
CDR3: CASSGTWETQYF

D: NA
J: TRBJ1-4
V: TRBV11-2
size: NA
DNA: TGTGCCAGCAGCTTAGGAGTCGCCTCAACTAATGAAAAACTGTTTTTT
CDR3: CASSLGVASTNEKLFF

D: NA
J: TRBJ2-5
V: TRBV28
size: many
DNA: TGTGCCAGCAGCAGGGACCTCGGAGGGGCCCAGTACTTC
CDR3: CASSRDLGGAQYF

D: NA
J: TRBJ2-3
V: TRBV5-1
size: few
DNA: TGCGCCAGCAGCATCGGACACATCGATACGCAGTATTTT
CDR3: CASSIGHIDTQYF

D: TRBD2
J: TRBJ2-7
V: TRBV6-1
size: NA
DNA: TGTGCCAGCAGTCGGGACTACGGCTACGAGCAGTACTTC
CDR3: CASSRDYGYEQYF

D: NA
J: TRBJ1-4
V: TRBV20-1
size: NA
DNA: TGCAGTGCTAGGGTTGTCAGGTTGGGTGAAAAACTGTTTTTT
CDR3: CSARVVRLGEKLFF

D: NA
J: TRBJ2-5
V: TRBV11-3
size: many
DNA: TGTGCCAGCAGCTTAGCAGCGCCTTACCAAGAGACCCAGTACTTC
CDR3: CASSLAAPYQETQYF

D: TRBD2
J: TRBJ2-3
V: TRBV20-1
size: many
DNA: TGCAGTGCCTCAGTGCCGGGACTAGCGGCAGATACGCAGTATTTT
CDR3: CSASVPGLAADTQYF

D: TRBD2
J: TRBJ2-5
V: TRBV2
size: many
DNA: TGTGCCAGCACAAAGCGGGAGGGGATGCACTTC
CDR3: CASTKREGMHF

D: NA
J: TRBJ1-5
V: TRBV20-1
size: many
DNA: TGCAGTGCTAGTGTCCGGGACACCAATCAGCCCCAGCATTTT
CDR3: CSASVRDTNQPQHF

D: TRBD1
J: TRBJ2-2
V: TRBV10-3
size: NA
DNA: TGTGCCACCAGACCCGACAGGGGGCGGGTCGGGGAGCTGTTTTTT
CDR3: CATRPDRGRVGELFF

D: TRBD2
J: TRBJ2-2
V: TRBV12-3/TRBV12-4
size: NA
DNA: TGTGCCGGGAAGGGGGCTAGCGGGAGTACCGGGGAGCTGTTTTTT
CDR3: CAGKGASGSTGELFF

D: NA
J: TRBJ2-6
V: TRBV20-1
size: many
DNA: TGCAGTGCTAGAGGGGCCAACGTCCTGACTTTC
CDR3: CSARGANVLTF

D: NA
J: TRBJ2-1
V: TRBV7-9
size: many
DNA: TGTGCCAGCAGCTTAGGAGGTCCAGATATCTCCTACAATGAGCAGTTCTTC
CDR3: CASSLGGPDISYNEQFF

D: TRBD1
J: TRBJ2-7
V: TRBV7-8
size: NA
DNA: TGTGCCAGCAGCTCGGGACAGGCGGACGAGCAGTACTTC
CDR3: CASSSGQADEQYF

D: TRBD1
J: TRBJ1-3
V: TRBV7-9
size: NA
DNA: TGTGCCAGCAGCAAAAAAGGAGGGACAGGGAGCTCTGGAAACACCATATATTTT
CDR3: CASSKKGGTGSSGNTIYF

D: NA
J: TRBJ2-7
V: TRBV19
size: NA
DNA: TGTGCCAGCCTCGGACGGAGCTCCTACGAGCAGTACTTC
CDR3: CASLGRSSYEQYF

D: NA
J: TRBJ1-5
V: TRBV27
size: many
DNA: TGTGCCAGCAGTCTTCCTACTTCTGGGGGAGATGGCAATCAGCCCCAGCATTTT
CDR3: CASSLPTSGGDGNQPQHF

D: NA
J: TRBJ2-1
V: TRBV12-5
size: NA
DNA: TGTGCTAGTGGTTTGGTTTGGGTTCCTGAGCAGTTCTTC
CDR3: CASGLVWVPEQFF

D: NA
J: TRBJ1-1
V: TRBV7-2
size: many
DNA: TGTGCCAGCAGCCCGGACTTTAACACTGAAGCTTTCTTT
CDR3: CASSPDFNTEAFF

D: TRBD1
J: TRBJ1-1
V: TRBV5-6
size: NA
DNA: TGTGCCAGCAGCCCCGACAGGGTACGATACACTGAAGCTTTCTTT
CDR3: CASSPDRVRYTEAFF